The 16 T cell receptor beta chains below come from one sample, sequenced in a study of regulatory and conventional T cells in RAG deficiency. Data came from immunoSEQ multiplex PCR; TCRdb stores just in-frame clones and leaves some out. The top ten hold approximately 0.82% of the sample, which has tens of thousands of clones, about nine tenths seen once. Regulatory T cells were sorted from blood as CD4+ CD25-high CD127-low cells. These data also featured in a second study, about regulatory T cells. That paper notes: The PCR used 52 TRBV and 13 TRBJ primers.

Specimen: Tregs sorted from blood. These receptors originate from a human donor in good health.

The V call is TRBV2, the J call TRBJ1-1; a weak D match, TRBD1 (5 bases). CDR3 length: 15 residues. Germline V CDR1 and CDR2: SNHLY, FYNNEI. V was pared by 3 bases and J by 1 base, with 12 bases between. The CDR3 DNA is TGTGCCAGCAGTGATCATGGGGGGACGAACACTGAAGCTTTCTTT. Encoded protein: CASSDHGGTNTEAFF.

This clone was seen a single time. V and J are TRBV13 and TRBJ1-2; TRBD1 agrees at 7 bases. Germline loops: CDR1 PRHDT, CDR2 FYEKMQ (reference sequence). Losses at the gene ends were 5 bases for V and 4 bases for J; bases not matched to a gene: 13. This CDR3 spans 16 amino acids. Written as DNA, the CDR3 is TGTGCCAGCAGCCTCCTAGGGGAGACAGGGTCCTATGGCTACACCTTC. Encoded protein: CASSLLGETGSYGYTF.

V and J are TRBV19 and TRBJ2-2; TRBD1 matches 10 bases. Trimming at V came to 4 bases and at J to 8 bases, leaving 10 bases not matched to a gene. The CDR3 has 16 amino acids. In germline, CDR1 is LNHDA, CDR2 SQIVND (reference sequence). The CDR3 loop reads CASSRKGQGYDGELFF. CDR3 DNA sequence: TGTGCCAGTAGTAGGAAGGGACAGGGGTATGATGGGGAGCTGTTTTTT.

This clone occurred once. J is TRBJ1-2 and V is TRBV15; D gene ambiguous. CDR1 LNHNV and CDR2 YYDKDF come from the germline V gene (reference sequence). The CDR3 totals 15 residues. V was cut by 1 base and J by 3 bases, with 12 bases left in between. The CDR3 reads CATSRGGLRDYGYTF. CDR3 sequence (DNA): TGTGCCACCAGCAGAGGTGGGCTAAGGGACTATGGCTACACCTTC. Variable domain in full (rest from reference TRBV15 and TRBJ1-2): DAMVIQNPRYQVTQFGKPVTLSCSQTLNHNVMYWYQQKSSQAPKLLFHYYDKDFNNEADTPDNFQSRRPNTSFCFLDIRSPGLGDTAMYLCATSRGGLRDYGYTFGSGTRLTVV.

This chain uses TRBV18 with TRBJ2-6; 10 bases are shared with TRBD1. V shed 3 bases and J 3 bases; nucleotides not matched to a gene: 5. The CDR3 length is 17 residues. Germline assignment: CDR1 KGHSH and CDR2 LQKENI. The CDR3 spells CASSPLTGGGGANVLTF. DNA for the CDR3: TGTGCCAGCTCACCGCTGACAGGGGGCGGTGGGGCCAACGTCCTGACTTTC.

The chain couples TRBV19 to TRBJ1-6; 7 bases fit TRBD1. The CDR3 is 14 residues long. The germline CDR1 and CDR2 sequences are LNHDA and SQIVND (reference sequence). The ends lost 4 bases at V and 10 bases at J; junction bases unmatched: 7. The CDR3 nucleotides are TGTGCCAGTAGTACCGGGGACAGACTATCACCCCTCCACTTT. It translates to CASSTGDRLSPLHF.

The CDR3 DNA sequence: TGTGCCAGCAAAAAGATTGGGGCAGATACGCAGTATTTT. Translation gives CASKKIGADTQYF. The chain employs TRBV19 and TRBJ2-3; D not resolved. V gave up 9 bases and J gave up 4 bases, with 14 bases separating them. Looked up from germline, CDR1 is LNHDA and CDR2 is SQIVND (reference sequence). The CDR3 is 13 residues long. Looking up the rest from reference TRBV19 and TRBJ2-3 gives the full variable domain: DGGITQSPKYLFRKEGQNVTLSCEQNLNHDAMYWYRQDPGQGLRLIYYSQIVNDFQKGDIAEGYSVSREKKESFPLTVTSAQKNPTAFYLCASKKIGADTQYFGPGTRLTVL.

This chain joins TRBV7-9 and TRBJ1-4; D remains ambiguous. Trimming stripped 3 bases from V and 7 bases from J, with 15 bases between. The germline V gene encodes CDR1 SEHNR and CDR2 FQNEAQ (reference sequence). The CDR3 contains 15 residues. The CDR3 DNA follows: TGTGCCAGCAGCTTTATGTGGGGAGTGGGTGAAAAACTGTTTTTT. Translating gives CASSFMWGVGEKLFF.

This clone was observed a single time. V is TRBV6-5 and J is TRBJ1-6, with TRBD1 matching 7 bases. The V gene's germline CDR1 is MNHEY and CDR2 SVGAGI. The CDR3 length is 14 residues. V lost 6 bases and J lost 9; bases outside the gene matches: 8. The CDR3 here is CASSMTGIISPLHF. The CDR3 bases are TGTGCCAGCAGCATGACAGGGATCATTTCACCCCTCCACTTT.

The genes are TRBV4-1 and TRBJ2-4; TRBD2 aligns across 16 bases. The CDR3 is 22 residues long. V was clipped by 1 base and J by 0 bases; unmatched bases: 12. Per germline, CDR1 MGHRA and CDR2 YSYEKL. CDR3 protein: CASSQAAGTSGGAALAKNIQYF. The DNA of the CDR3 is TGCGCCAGCAGCCAAGCTGCAGGGACTAGCGGGGGGGCCGCCCTAGCCAAAAACATTCAGTACTTC.

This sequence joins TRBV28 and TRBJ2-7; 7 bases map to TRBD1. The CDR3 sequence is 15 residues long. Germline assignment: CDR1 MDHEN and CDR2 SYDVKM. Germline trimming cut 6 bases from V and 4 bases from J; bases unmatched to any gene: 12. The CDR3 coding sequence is TGTGCCAGCAGCCGGTCGACAGGGTATAGGTACGAGCAGTACTTC. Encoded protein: CASSRSTGYRYEQYF.

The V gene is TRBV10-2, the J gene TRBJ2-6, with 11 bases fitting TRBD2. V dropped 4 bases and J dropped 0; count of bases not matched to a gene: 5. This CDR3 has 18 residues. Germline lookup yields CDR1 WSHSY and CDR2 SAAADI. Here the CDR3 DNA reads TGCGCCAGCAGTGGACTAGCGGGGATAAGCTCTGGGGCCAACGTCCTGACTTTC. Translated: CASSGLAGISSGANVLTF.

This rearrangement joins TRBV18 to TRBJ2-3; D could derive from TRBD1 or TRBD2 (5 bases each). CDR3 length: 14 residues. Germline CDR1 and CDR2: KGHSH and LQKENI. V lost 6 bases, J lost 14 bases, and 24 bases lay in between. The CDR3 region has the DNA TGTGCCAGCTCTCGTATCCCATTCGAGACAGAGGGGTATTTT. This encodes CASSRIPFETEGYF.

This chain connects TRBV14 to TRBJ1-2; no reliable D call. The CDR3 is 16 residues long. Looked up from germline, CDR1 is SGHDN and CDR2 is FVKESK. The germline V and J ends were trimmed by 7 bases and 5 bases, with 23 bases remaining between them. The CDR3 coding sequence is TGTGCCAGCAACCCATATCCGGGAGGCAGGACTTATGGCTACACCTTC. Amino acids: CASNPYPGGRTYGYTF.

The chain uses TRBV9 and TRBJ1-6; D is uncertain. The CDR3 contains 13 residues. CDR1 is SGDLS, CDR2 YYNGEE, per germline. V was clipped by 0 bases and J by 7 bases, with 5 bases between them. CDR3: CASSVDGNSPLHF. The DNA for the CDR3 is TGTGCCAGCAGCGTAGACGGGAATTCACCCCTCCACTTT.

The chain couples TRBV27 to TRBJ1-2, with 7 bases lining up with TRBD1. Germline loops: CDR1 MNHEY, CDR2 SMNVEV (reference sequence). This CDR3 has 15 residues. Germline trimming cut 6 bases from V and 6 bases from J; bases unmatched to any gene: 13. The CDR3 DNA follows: TGTGCCAGCAGACTGCGACAGGGCTTGGCTCATGGCTACACCTTC. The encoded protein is CASRLRQGLAHGYTF.